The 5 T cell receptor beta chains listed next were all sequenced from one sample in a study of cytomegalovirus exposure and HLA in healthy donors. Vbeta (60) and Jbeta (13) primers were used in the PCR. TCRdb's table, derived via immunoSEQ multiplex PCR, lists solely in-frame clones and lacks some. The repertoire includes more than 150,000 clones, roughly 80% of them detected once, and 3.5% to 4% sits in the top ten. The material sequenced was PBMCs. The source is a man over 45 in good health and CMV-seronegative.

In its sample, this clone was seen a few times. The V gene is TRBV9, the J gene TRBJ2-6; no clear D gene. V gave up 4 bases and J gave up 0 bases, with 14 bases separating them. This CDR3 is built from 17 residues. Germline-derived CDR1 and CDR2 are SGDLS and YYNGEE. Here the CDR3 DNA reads TGTGCCAGCAGCCCAACGGTACGAGGCTCTGGGGCCAACGTCCTGACTTTC. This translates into CASSPTVRGSGANVLTF.

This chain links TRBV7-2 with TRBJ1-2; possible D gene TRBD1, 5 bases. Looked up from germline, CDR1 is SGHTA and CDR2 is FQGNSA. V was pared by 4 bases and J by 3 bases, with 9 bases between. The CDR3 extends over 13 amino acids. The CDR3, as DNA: TGTGCCAGCAGCTGGGGGGGGTACTATGGCTACACCTTC. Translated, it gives CASSWGGYYGYTF.

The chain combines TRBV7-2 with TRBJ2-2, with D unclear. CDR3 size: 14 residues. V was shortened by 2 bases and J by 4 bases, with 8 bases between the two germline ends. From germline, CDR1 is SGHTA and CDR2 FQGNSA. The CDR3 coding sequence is TGTGCCAGCAGCTTAATATTCAGCACCGGGGAGCTGTTTTTT. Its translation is CASSLIFSTGELFF. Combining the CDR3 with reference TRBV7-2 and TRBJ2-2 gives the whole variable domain GAGVSQSPSNKVTEKGKDVELRCDPISGHTALYWYRQSLGQGLEFLIYFQGNSAPDKSGLPSDRFSAERTGGSVSTLTIQRTQQEDSAVYLCASSLIFSTGELFFGEGSRLTVL.

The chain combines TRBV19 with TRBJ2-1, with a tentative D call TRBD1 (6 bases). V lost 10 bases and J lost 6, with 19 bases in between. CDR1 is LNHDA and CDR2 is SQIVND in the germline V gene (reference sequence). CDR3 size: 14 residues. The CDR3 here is CATEGGNVVNEQFF. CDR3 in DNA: TGTGCCACCGAAGGGGGAAATGTAGTCAATGAGCAGTTCTTC.

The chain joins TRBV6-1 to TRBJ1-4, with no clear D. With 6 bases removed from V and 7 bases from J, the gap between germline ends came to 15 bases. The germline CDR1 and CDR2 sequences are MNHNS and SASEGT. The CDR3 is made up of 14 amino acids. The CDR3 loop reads CASSTGFGGEKLFF. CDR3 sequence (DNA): TGTGCCAGCAGCACCGGGTTCGGAGGTGAAAAACTGTTTTTT.